The 28 T cell receptor beta chains listed next were all sequenced from one sample in a study of breast tumors, draining lymph nodes, adjacent tissues. TCRdb re-called the multiplex PCR reads through MiXCR, storing one row per CDR3 protein. The table records approximately 90,000 distinct CDR3 sequences, roughly 30% of them present only once. Axillary draining lymph nodes of breast cancer patients supplied the node samples. The material sequenced was axillary lymph node tissue. The source of these receptors is a female donor with breast cancer. Some clones in this sample may be carry-over from other donors' samples.

This clonotype has ten or more counts. This rearrangement joins TRBV20-1 to TRBJ2-7; 14 bases map to TRBD2. The CDR3 extends over 19 amino acids. V shed 0 bases, J shed 1 base, and the junction held 11 bases outside the gene matches. CDR1 is DFQATT, CDR2 SNEGSKA, per germline (reference sequence). DNA of the CDR3: TGCAGTGCTAGAGACTTGACTAGCGGGAGGGCCAGGAGGTCCTACGAGCAGTACTTC. Translation: CSARDLTSGRARRSYEQYF.

This clonotype was detected many times. V is TRBV28 and J is TRBJ2-7; D might be TRBD2 (6 bases). The CDR3 sequence is 14 residues long. V was shortened by 6 bases and J by 6 bases, with 18 bases between the two germline ends. The germline gives CDR1 MDHEN, CDR2 SYDVKM. The CDR3 sequence: CASSLYFVGGEQYF. The CDR3, as DNA: TGTGCCAGCAGCCTTTATTTCGTGGGGGGCGAGCAGTACTTC.

As concerns this clonotype: Likely a read error: the CDR3 ends without its conserved phenylalanine or tryptophan. The genes are TRBV20-1 and TRBJ1-2; D remains unclear. V lost 7 bases to trimming and J lost 5 bases, with 17 bases between them. CDR3 length equals 13 residues. Germline-derived CDR1 and CDR2 are DFQATT and SNEGSKA (reference sequence). The CDR3 nucleotides are TGCAGTGTTCCTCCTCCAGAGAGGTATGGCTACACCCTC. It is translated as CSVPPPERYGYTL.

Concerning this clonotype itself: The germline gene is not matched at one end of the junction; a read error may be the cause. The V call is TRBV9, the J call TRBJ1-6; a possible D gene is TRBD1 (5 bases). The CDR3 runs 14 residues. The germline gives CDR1 SGDLS, CDR2 YYNGEE. CDR3 sequence (DNA): TGTGCCAGCAGCGTAGGACAGACTAATCCACCCCTCCACTTT. Its translation: CASSVGQTNPPLHF. The full variable domain, rest sourced from reference TRBV9 and TRBJ1-6, is DSGVTQTPKHLITATGQRVTLRCSPRSGDLSVYWYQQSLDQGLQFLIQYYNGEERAKGNILERFSAQQFPDLHSELNLSSLELGDSALYFCASSVGQTNPPLHFGNGTRLTVT.

This clonotype was detected ten times or more. The CDR3: CASSLPTGSGNTIYF. The CDR3 DNA reads as TGTGCCAGCAGCCTCCCTACAGGGTCTGGAAACACCATATATTTT. The chain has TRBV4-2 and TRBJ1-3, with D tentatively TRBD1 (6 bases). The CDR3 length is 15 residues. Trimming removed 4 bases from V and 1 base from J, with 11 bases in between. Germline V gives CDR1 LGHNA, CDR2 YNFKEQ.

For this clonotype: The CDR3 carries no conserved terminal phenylalanine or tryptophan, so it likely arises from a read error. The V call is TRBV12-3 or TRBV12-4, the J call TRBJ2-3; D may be TRBD1 or TRBD2 (6 bases each). This CDR3 region has 16 residues. The DNA of the CDR3 is TGTGCCAGCAGTTTAAGGGGGGTAGCAGCCACAGGTACGCAGTATCTT. It encodes CASSLRGVAATGTQYL.

As for this clonotype: This may be a read error, as it is one base from a much larger clone. The chain combines TRBV30 with TRBJ2-1; 10 nucleotides line up with TRBD2. V lost 0 bases, J lost 4 bases, and 6 bases stayed unmatched. The CDR3 length is 16 residues. CDR1 is GTSNPN and CDR2 is SVGIG in the germline V gene (reference sequence). The CDR3 loop reads CAWSVLTLAGYNEQFF. CDR3 DNA: TGTGCCTGGAGTGTACTGACACTAGCGGGGTACAATGAGCAGTTCTTC. The full variable domain, completed using reference TRBV30 and TRBJ2-1, is SQTIHQWPATLVQPVGSPLSLECTVEGTSNPNLYWYRQAAGRGLQLLFYSVGIGQISSEVPQNLSASRPQDRQFILSSKKLLLSDSGFYLCAWSVLTLAGYNEQFFGPGTRLTVL.

Many counts were recorded for this clonotype. The CDR3 DNA reads as TGTGCCAGCAGCCCACTAACGGGACAGGGATCGTTTGGCTACACCTTC. This codes for CASSPLTGQGSFGYTF. The V call is TRBV6-2 or TRBV6-3, the J call TRBJ1-2, with 9 bases lining up with TRBD1. The CDR3 spans 16 residues. V lost 6 bases, J lost 7 bases, and 15 bases stayed unmatched. Germline V gene sequence: CDR1 MNHEY, CDR2 SVGEGT.

This clonotype was found many times. The chain has TRBV5-8 and TRBJ1-3; D gene uncertain. Germline CDR1 and CDR2: SGHTS and YDEGEE. The V end lost 1 base, the J end lost 6 bases, and 5 bases lay between the germline ends. This CDR3 has 12 residues. CDR3 bases: TGTGCCAGCAGCTTGATTGCAAACACCATATATTTT. As protein: CASSLIANTIYF.

For this clonotype: The junction and the germline gene differ at one end; a read error may be behind it. The rearrangement uses TRBV2 and TRBJ2-1; D could derive from TRBD1 or TRBD2 (5 bases each). CDR3 length: 13 residues. CDR1 SNHLY and CDR2 FYNNEI come from the germline V gene. The CDR3 DNA follows: TGTGCCAGCACGGGACGCAATTACAACGAGCAGTTCTTC. It is translated as CASTGRNYNEQFF.

The sample holds many counts of this clonotype. A much larger clone is a single base away; this may be a read error. The rearrangement links TRBV20-1 to TRBJ2-7; possibly TRBD2 for D (6 bases). Per the germline V gene, CDR1 is DFQATT and CDR2 is SNEGSKA (reference sequence). The V end was cut by 3 bases, the J end by 6 bases, with 18 bases between. CDR3 length: 14 residues. In DNA, the CDR3 is TGCAGTGCTAGTACGCCACTAGCCCTCTCCGAGCAGTACTTC. Its translation is CSASTPLALSEQYF.

In regard to this clonotype: As the CDR3 is not closed by the conserved phenylalanine or tryptophan, this likely results from a read error. The DNA is left out, because the CDR3 cannot be placed on it with certainty; the CDR3 is given as TCRdb lists it. The rearrangement uses TRBV29-1 and TRBJ2-2; the DNA was not used to check the table's D call, TRBD1. The CDR3 length is 13 residues, termini included. The germline V gene has CDR1 SQVTM and CDR2 ANQGSEA. CDR3 sequence: CSARGEHRGAVFL.

The sample holds many counts of this clonotype. The CDR3 spells CASRTVPSSYEQYF. Written as DNA, the CDR3 is TGTGCCAGTAGGACAGTCCCAAGTTCCTACGAGCAGTACTTC. V and J are TRBV19 and TRBJ2-7, with D possibly matching TRBD1 (5 bases). Per germline, CDR1 LNHDA and CDR2 SQIVND (reference sequence). The CDR3 extends over 14 amino acids. V was shortened by 6 bases and J by 1 base, with 13 bases between the two germline ends.

The rearrangement joins TRBV9 to TRBJ2-5, with 7 bases identical to TRBD2. There are 13 residues in the CDR3. With 4 bases clipped from V and 5 bases from J, the junction kept 5 bases outside the gene matches. CDR1 is SGDLS and CDR2 is YYNGEE in the germline V gene. The CDR3 is CASSQGGSETQYF. The CDR3 nucleotides are TGTGCCAGCAGCCAGGGCGGGAGTGAGACCCAGTACTTC. The whole variable domain, remainder taken from reference TRBV9 and TRBJ2-5, is DSGVTQTPKHLITATGQRVTLRCSPRSGDLSVYWYQQSLDQGLQFLIQYYNGEERAKGNILERFSAQQFPDLHSELNLSSLELGDSALYFCASSQGGSETQYFGPGTRLLVL.

This clonotype was counted many times. V and J are TRBV5-1 and TRBJ1-6; no reliable D call. Trimming took 1 base from V and 4 from J, leaving 6 bases between them. Germline CDR1 is SGHRS and CDR2 is YFSETQ. The CDR3 is 14 residues long. The CDR3: CASSLSGYNSPLHF. CDR3 sequence (DNA): TGCGCCAGCAGCTTGAGCGGGTATAATTCACCCCTCCACTTT.

This clonotype was detected many times. The gene calls are TRBV7-3 and TRBJ2-7; weak D call: TRBD2 (7 bases). The ends were cut back, 5 bases at V and 5 bases at J, with 16 bases in the middle. CDR1 SGHTA and CDR2 FQGTGA come from the germline V gene. This CDR3 is built from 14 residues. Written as DNA, the CDR3 is TGTGCCAGCAGCATCCTGAGGGGGGGGAACGAGCAGTACTTC. Translating gives CASSILRGGNEQYF.

This clonotype was observed many times. The CDR3 DNA follows: TGTGCCAGCAGGTCCAGGGGAACCAACTATGGCTACACCTTC. It encodes CASRSRGTNYGYTF. This chain links TRBV28 with TRBJ1-2; the D gene is possibly TRBD1 (6 bases). The CDR3 loop spans 14 amino acids. Trimming cost V 6 bases and J 2 bases, with 13 bases left between them. CDR1 and CDR2 from the germline V gene are MDHEN and SYDVKM.

On this clonotype: A much larger clone sits a single nucleotide away, making a read error possible. The CDR3 sequence: CASSQDGGMLAGGLETQYF. As DNA, the CDR3 is TGTGCCAGCAGCCAAGATGGGGGCATGTTAGCGGGAGGGTTGGAGACCCAGTACTTC. V gene TRBV3-2 combines with J gene TRBJ2-5; whether TRBD2, the table's D call, matches the DNA was not checked. TRBV3-2 is a known pseudogene. This CDR3 has 19 residues.

This clonotype was seen at least ten times. The chain's CDR3 is CASSAGTTTYEQYF. The CDR3 coding sequence is TGTGCCAGCAGCGCCGGGACTACGACCTACGAGCAGTACTTC. The chain uses TRBV7-2 and TRBJ2-7; 7 nucleotides match TRBD2. V lost 5 bases to trimming and J lost 2 bases; unmatched junction nucleotides: 6. The CDR3 has 14 amino acids. Germline V gene data show CDR1 as SGHTA and CDR2 as FQGNSA.

This clonotype was found many times. This rearrangement joins TRBV3-1 to TRBJ1-6; the D is unclear. CDR3 length: 18 residues. V was shortened by 1 base and J by 5 bases, with 18 bases between the two germline ends. CDR1 is LGHDT, CDR2 YNNKEL, per germline (reference sequence). The DNA of the CDR3 is TGTGCCAGCAGCCAAGGCCCTATTAGCCGGGCAAATAATTCACCCCTCCACTTT. It encodes CASSQGPISRANNSPLHF.

This clonotype was picked up many times. The rearrangement joins TRBV30 to TRBJ2-7, with 7 bases fitting TRBD1. CDR1 and CDR2 (germline): GTSNPN, SVGIG (reference sequence). V was clipped by 0 bases and J by 4 bases; unmatched bases: 0. This CDR3 comprises 12 residues. In DNA, the CDR3 is TGTGCCTGGAGTGTACAGGGGTACGAGCAGTACTTC. This codes for CAWSVQGYEQYF.

As to this clonotype: A read error may explain this, as a much larger clone is one base away. V usage is TRBV6-2 or TRBV6-3 and J usage is TRBJ2-7; TRBD2 is a possible D gene (5 bases). From germline, CDR1 is MNHEY and CDR2 SVGEGT. Trimming took off 9 bases at V and 2 bases at J, with 17 bases between the two ends. The CDR3 runs 14 residues. CDR3 DNA: TGTGCCAGTAACCGCGGGCACAGCCCCTACGAGCAGTACTTC. It codes for CASNRGHSPYEQYF.

This clonotype has ten or more counts. The V and J genes are TRBV6-1 and TRBJ1-4; a possible D gene is TRBD1 (6 bases). Trimming stripped 5 bases from V and 10 bases from J, with 17 bases between. Germline loops: CDR1 MNHNS, CDR2 SASEGT. There are 14 residues in the CDR3. CDR3 in amino acids: CASSWDMEVGKLFF. The CDR3 nucleotides read TGTGCCAGCAGTTGGGACATGGAGGTTGGAAAACTGTTTTTT.

This clonotype was seen at least ten times. The CDR3 DNA sequence: TGCGCCAGCAGCTTAGAGGGGAGCAATCAGCCCCAGCATTTT. It translates to CASSLEGSNQPQHF. The V gene is TRBV5-1, the J gene TRBJ1-5; possible D gene TRBD1, 5 bases. This CDR3 has 14 amino acids. Germline lookup yields CDR1 SGHRS and CDR2 YFSETQ. The germline V and J ends were trimmed by 2 bases and 1 base, with 7 bases remaining between them. The variable domain in full, with the rest retrieved from reference TRBV5-1 and TRBJ1-5, is KAGVTQTPRYLIKTRGQQVTLSCSPISGHRSVSWYQQTPGQGLQFLFEYFSETQRNKGNFPGRFSGRQFSNSRSEMNVSTLELGDSALYLCASSLEGSNQPQHFGDGTRLSIL.

This chain uses TRBV12-3 or TRBV12-4 with TRBJ2-1; 10 nucleotides match TRBD2. The V segment lost 4 bases and the J segment 9 bases; nucleotides outside the gene matches: 18. There are 18 residues in the CDR3. The CDR3 loop reads CASSYDRGASGSLPEQFF. Here the CDR3 DNA reads TGTGCCAGCAGTTATGACCGGGGGGCTAGCGGGAGTTTGCCTGAGCAGTTCTTC.

Many counts were recorded for this clonotype. A read error may produce the germline difference seen at one junction end. V and J are TRBV6-6 and TRBJ2-7; 9 bases agree with TRBD2. The V gene's germline CDR1 is MNHNY and CDR2 SVGAGI (reference sequence). The CDR3 extends over 17 amino acids. This CDR3 is CASSHSPPSGIYNEQYF. DNA of the CDR3: TGTGCCAGCAGTCACTCGCCGCCTAGCGGGATTTATAACGAGCAGTACTTC.

This clonotype was seen repeatedly, ten times or more. The chain carries TRBV6-1 and TRBJ1-6; D not certain. Germline V gene lookup returns CDR1 MNHNS and CDR2 SASEGT. The CDR3 is 12 amino acids. V dropped 7 bases and J dropped 13 bases, with 14 bases sitting between them. CDR3 coding DNA: TGTGCCAGCAACGCGGGGAAGGCTCCCCTCCACTTT. Translating it yields CASNAGKAPLHF.

This clonotype was seen repeatedly, ten times or more. The gene calls are TRBV11-2 and TRBJ2-1, with 10 bases identical to TRBD2. V gave up 3 bases and J gave up 7 bases; unmatched junction bases: 6. The CDR3 runs to 15 residues. CDR1 SGHAT and CDR2 FQNNGV come from the germline V gene. The CDR3 DNA is TGTGCCAGCAGCTTGGAGCGGGAGGGCCGGAATGAGCAGTTCTTC. This translates into CASSLEREGRNEQFF.